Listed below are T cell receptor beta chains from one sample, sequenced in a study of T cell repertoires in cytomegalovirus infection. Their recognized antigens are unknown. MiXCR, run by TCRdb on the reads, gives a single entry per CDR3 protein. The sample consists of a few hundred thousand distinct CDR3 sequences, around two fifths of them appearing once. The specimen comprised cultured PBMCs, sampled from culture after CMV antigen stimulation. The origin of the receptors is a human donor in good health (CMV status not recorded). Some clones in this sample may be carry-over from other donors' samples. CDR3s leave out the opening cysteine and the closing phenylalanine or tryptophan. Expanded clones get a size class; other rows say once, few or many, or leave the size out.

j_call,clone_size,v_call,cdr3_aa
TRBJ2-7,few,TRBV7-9,ASSLATTSIDEQY
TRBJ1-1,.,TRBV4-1,ASSQDAGLGTEAF
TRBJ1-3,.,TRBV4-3,ASSQDTRDRAGNTIY
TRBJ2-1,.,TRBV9,ASSAAGGREYNEQF
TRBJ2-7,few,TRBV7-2,ASSSRPESSYEQY
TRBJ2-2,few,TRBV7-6,ASSGTSGSSGELF
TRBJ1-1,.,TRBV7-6,ASSVTGRTEAF
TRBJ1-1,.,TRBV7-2,ASSLIDWGTEAF
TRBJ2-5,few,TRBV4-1,ASSQDLAGGGKTQY
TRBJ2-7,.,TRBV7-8,ALLIRREGAYEQY
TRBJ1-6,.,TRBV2,ASSDSGPGSYNSPLH
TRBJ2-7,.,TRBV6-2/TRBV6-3,ASSDISGTSGSIYEQY
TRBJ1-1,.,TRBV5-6,ASSLYQGRVTEAF
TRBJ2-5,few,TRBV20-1,SARVWDRQETQY
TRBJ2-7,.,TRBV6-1,ASSDGSRTFSYEQY
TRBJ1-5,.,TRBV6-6,ASSYRGLENQPQH
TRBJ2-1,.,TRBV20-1,SAKWWQGHNEQF
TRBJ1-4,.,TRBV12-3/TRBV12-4,ASSFGQGELF
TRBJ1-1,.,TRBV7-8,ASSLALRRHLRDTEAF
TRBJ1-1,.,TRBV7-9,ASSPPAGTNTEAF
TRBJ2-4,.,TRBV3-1,ASSPSRDGGNIQY
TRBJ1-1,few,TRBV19,ASSPRIRTAYTEAF
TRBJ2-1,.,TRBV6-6,ASRSLAGRGGNEQF
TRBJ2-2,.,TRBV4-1,ASSQGRASGSGGELF
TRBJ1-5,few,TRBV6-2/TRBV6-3,ASSDDRTRRPNQPQH
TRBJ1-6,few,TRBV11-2,ASSFRADRGGPLH
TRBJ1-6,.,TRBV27,ASSLFSLNSPLH
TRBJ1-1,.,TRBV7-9,ASSLSGRDEIMNTEAF